The next 25 T cell receptor beta chains were all read from a single sample in a study of blood T cell repertoires in COVID-19. The assay was immunoSEQ multiplex PCR, and TCRdb's table has in-frame clones only and misses some. The sample yields roughly 150,000 clones, roughly 91% seen once. Sequencing was done on a sample of peripheral blood. Receptors originate from a man between 18 and 29 years old with COVID-19, enrolled during active disease.

With respect to this clone: The same CDR3 also results from other DNA sequences found in this sample. The chain couples TRBV28 to TRBJ1-5; D is undetermined. The CDR3 has 14 residues. Germline-derived CDR1 and CDR2 are MDHEN and SYDVKM. Trimming removed 1 base at V and 0 bases at J, with 4 bases between. In nucleotides, the CDR3 is TGTGCCAGCAGTTTATCTGTTAGCAATCAGCCCCAGCATTTT. It translates to CASSLSVSNQPQHF. The full variable domain, completed using reference TRBV28 and TRBJ1-5, is DVKVTQSSRYLVKRTGEKVFLECVQDMDHENMFWYRQDPGLGLRLIYFSYDVKMKEKGDIPEGYSVSREKKERFSLILESASTNQTSMYLCASSLSVSNQPQHFGDGTRLSIL.

The V call is TRBV6-2 or TRBV6-3, the J call TRBJ2-2; 7 bases match TRBD2. This CDR3 is 17 amino acids long. The germline V gene encodes CDR1 MNHEY and CDR2 SVGEGT. After removal of 2 bases from V and 1 base from J, the junction contained 7 bases not matched to a gene. The CDR3 DNA is TGTGCCAGCAGTTACGGGAGGGGACTAAGGAACACCGGGGAGCTGTTTTTT. Protein sequence: CASSYGRGLRNTGELFF.

The J gene is TRBJ1-3, the V gene TRBV18; no clear D. Germline assignment: CDR1 KGHSH and CDR2 LQKENI. This CDR3 comprises 15 residues. Trimming took off 0 bases at V and 0 bases at J, with 6 bases between the two ends. CDR3 nucleotides: TGTGCCAGCTCACCACCGGCCAGCTCTGGAAACACCATATATTTT. Protein: CASSPPASSGNTIYF.

A note on this clone: This sample also contains other DNA sequences that code for the same CDR3. V usage is TRBV19 and J usage is TRBJ2-7; 7 bases agree with TRBD1. The V gene end was trimmed by 3 bases and the J gene end by 2 bases; junction bases not matched to a gene: 4. Germline V gives CDR1 LNHDA, CDR2 SQIVND (reference sequence). This CDR3 has 14 residues. The CDR3 reads CASSIRQGAYEQYF. The CDR3 bases are TGTGCCAGTAGTATCAGGCAGGGGGCCTACGAGCAGTACTTC.

In nucleotides, the CDR3 is TGCGCCAGCAGTCAACCCACCGACAGGGGAGAGAATGGGAAGGGGGAGCTGTTTTTT. It translates to CASSQPTDRGENGKGELFF. V gene TRBV23-1 combines with J gene TRBJ2-2; 8 bases fit TRBD1. TRBV23-1 is an ORF; its function is uncertain. The CDR3 sequence is 19 residues long. V shed 2 bases, J shed 8 bases, and the junction held 19 bases outside the gene matches.

V is TRBV27 and J is TRBJ1-1, with a tentative D call TRBD1 (6 bases). Between the trimmed V and J ends, which lost 3 bases and 4 bases, there was a span of 9 bases. CDR1 is MNHEY, CDR2 SMNVEV, per germline (reference sequence). The CDR3 is made up of 13 amino acids. In DNA form, the CDR3 reads TGTGCCAGCAGTTTGGTAGGGGGCACTGAAGCTTTCTTT. Its protein product is CASSLVGGTEAFF.

The rearrangement links TRBV5-4 to TRBJ2-2, with a tentative D call TRBD2 (5 bases). The CDR3 totals 15 residues. Trimming removed 0 bases from V and 5 bases from J, with 11 bases in between. Germline V gene lookup returns CDR1 SGHNT and CDR2 YYREEE (reference sequence). For the CDR3, the DNA is TGTGCCAGCAGCTTGGGAGGGCCGCGTACCGGGGAGCTGTTTTTT. Encoded protein: CASSLGGPRTGELFF.

The J gene is TRBJ2-7, the V gene TRBV6-5, with TRBD2 matching over 9 bases. Germline-derived CDR1 and CDR2 are MNHEY and SVGAGI. This CDR3 region has 14 residues. The trim removed 2 bases at V and 5 bases at J, leaving 4 bases unmatched. The CDR3 region is CASSYTTSGHEQYF. The CDR3 nucleotides read TGTGCCAGCAGTTACACGACTAGCGGCCACGAGCAGTACTTC.

V usage is TRBV24-1 and J usage is TRBJ2-1; 10 bases fit TRBD2. CDR1 and CDR2 from the germline V gene are KGHDR and SFDVKD. This CDR3 is built from 17 residues. Germline trimming cut 0 bases from V and 3 bases from J; bases unmatched to any gene: 4. The CDR3 nucleotides are TGTGCCACCAGTGATTTGGCTAGCGGGAGTAGCTACAATGAGCAGTTCTTC. It encodes CATSDLASGSSYNEQFF.

V usage is TRBV5-4 and J usage is TRBJ2-7; no clear D. Germline values: CDR1 SGHNT, CDR2 YYREEE (reference sequence). There are 13 residues in the CDR3. V lost 1 base and J lost 5, with 10 bases in between. The CDR3 DNA follows: TGTGCCAGCAGCTTGAGACTTTCCGACGAGCAGTACTTC. Translated, it gives CASSLRLSDEQYF.

This chain joins TRBV7-6 and TRBJ2-5; maybe TRBD2 (7 bases). Per the germline V gene, CDR1 is SGHVS and CDR2 is FNYEAQ. Trimming pared 5 bases from V and 2 bases from J, leaving 15 bases between. This CDR3 is 15 amino acids long. The chain's CDR3 is CASSMGGTTQETQYF. The CDR3 DNA is TGTGCCAGCAGCATGGGGGGGACAACTCAAGAGACCCAGTACTTC.

The chain carries TRBV6-5 and TRBJ2-1, with D possibly TRBD2 on 5 matching bases. Trimming shortened V by 5 bases and J by 7 bases, and 12 bases separated the two germline ends. The CDR3 is made up of 13 amino acids. The germline CDR1 and CDR2 sequences are MNHEY and SVGAGI. The CDR3 nucleotides read TGTGCCAGCAGTCGGACTCCCATGAATGAGCAGTTCTTC. The encoded protein is CASSRTPMNEQFF.

This chain joins TRBV19 and TRBJ2-2; weak D call: TRBD1 (6 bases). Between the trimmed V and J ends, which lost 6 bases and 3 bases, there was a span of 14 bases. The CDR3 runs 15 residues. The germline gives CDR1 LNHDA, CDR2 SQIVND (reference sequence). The DNA of the CDR3 is TGTGCCAGTAGAACGGACAGAGCCGACACCGGGGAGCTGTTTTTT. Its translation: CASRTDRADTGELFF.

The chain recombines TRBV5-1 with TRBJ2-7; 11 bases fit TRBD2. The CDR3 is 13 residues long. Trimming took 5 bases from V and 6 from J; bases not matched to a gene: 4. Per germline, CDR1 SGHRS and CDR2 YFSETQ. CDR3 in amino acids: CASRPLAGGEQYF. CDR3 DNA sequence: TGCGCCAGCAGGCCCCTAGCGGGAGGCGAGCAGTACTTC.

The chain is built from TRBV29-1 and TRBJ1-2, with D unclear. Germline V gene data show CDR1 as SQVTM and CDR2 as ANQGSEA. The CDR3 has 12 residues. V lost 3 bases, J lost 2 bases, and 7 bases lay in between. This chain's CDR3 is CSVEWQNYGYTF. DNA for the CDR3: TGCAGCGTTGAGTGGCAGAACTATGGCTACACCTTC.

CDR3 coding DNA: TGTGCCAGCAGTTACTCGACCAGGGGTGGTAATCAGCCCCAGCATTTT. Its translation: CASSYSTRGGNQPQHF. The chain recombines TRBV6-2 or TRBV6-3 with TRBJ1-5, with a tentative D call TRBD1 (6 bases). The CDR3 loop spans 16 amino acids. V lost 0 bases and J 4 bases, leaving 13 bases between the germline ends. Germline CDR1 is MNHEY and CDR2 is SVGEGT.

A few counts support this clone. The CDR3 sequence is CASSLGTGVSEQYF. The CDR3 DNA follows: TGTGCCAGCAGCTTGGGGACAGGGGTGAGCGAGCAGTACTTC. The V call is TRBV5-8, the J call TRBJ2-7, with TRBD1 identical over 9 bases. CDR1 is SGHTS and CDR2 is YDEGEE in the germline V gene. CDR3 length: 14 amino acids. V gave up 0 bases and J gave up 6 bases; unmatched junction bases: 4. Together with reference TRBV5-8 and TRBJ2-7, the CDR3 gives the full variable domain: EAGVTQSPTHLIKTRGQQATLRCSPISGHTSVYWYQQALGLGLQFLLWYDEGEERNRGNFPPRFSGRQFPNYSSELNVNALELEDSALYLCASSLGTGVSEQYFGPGTRLTVT.

The chain recombines TRBV30 with TRBJ2-3; 9 bases map to TRBD2. V was pared by 6 bases and J by 9 bases, with 10 bases of the junction left unmatched. CDR1 is GTSNPN, CDR2 SVGIG, per germline (reference sequence). The CDR3 has 13 residues. For the CDR3, the DNA is TGTGCCTGTAGAGTAGCGGGAGTGTGGACGCAGTATTTT. This translates into CACRVAGVWTQYF.

The chain joins TRBV19 to TRBJ2-7, with D possibly TRBD2 on 7 matching bases. Germline loops: CDR1 LNHDA, CDR2 SQIVND (reference sequence). CDR3 size: 14 residues. V lost 8 bases to trimming and J lost 5 bases, with 19 bases between them. Here the CDR3 DNA reads TGTGCCAGTCGCTTGGGAGGGGGTGTCCACGAGCAGTACTTC. It specifies CASRLGGGVHEQYF.

The chain uses TRBV27 and TRBJ2-3; TRBD2 might be the D (6 bases). V lost 7 bases, J lost 0 bases, and 11 bases lay in between. CDR3 size: 14 residues. Germline CDR1 and CDR2: MNHEY and SMNVEV (reference sequence). In DNA form, the CDR3 reads TGTGCCAGCATCGGCAGCGGGAGCACAGATACGCAGTATTTT. It specifies CASIGSGSTDTQYF.

The rearrangement joins TRBV4-1 to TRBJ1-2, with a possible D match to TRBD1 (5 bases). The CDR3 runs to 14 residues. Germline V gene sequence: CDR1 MGHRA, CDR2 YSYEKL. V lost 4 bases, J lost 5 bases, and 14 bases lay in between. The DNA of the CDR3 is TGCGCCAGCAGCCCTCTCGACAGAAGGTATGGCTACACCTTC. Encoded protein: CASSPLDRRYGYTF.

The chain recombines TRBV6-5 with TRBJ1-1, with D uncertain. Germline lookup yields CDR1 MNHEY and CDR2 SVGAGI. Trimming left V 6 bases short and J 0 bases short, with 8 bases between. The CDR3 extends over 13 amino acids. The CDR3 DNA reads TGTGCCAGCAGGGTCGGGATGAACACTGAAGCTTTCTTT. Its translation is CASRVGMNTEAFF.

The chain carries TRBV9 and TRBJ2-2; D gene ambiguous. V shed 3 bases and J shed 4 bases, with 4 bases lying between them. This CDR3 has 12 amino acids. From germline, CDR1 is SGDLS and CDR2 YYNGEE. DNA for the CDR3: TGTGCCAGCAGCGGAGCCACCGGGGAGCTGTTTTTT. Its protein product is CASSGATGELFF.

The chain couples TRBV20-1 to TRBJ2-7, with D possibly being TRBD2 (5 bases). The germline V gene encodes CDR1 DFQATT and CDR2 SNEGSKA (reference sequence). CDR3 length: 11 amino acids. Trimming removed 5 bases at V and 7 bases at J, with 12 bases between. The CDR3 here is CSAGPSREQYF. The CDR3 nucleotides are TGCAGTGCTGGACCTAGCCGGGAGCAGTACTTC.

This chain links TRBV5-1 with TRBJ2-3; D may be TRBD2 (5 bases). The CDR3 is 15 residues long. CDR1 is SGHRS, CDR2 YFSETQ, per germline. The V gene lost 7 bases and the J gene lost 1 base, with 16 bases spanning the gap. The CDR3 loop reads CASGIGTGGTDTQYF. CDR3 bases: TGCGCCAGCGGGATAGGCACCGGGGGCACAGATACGCAGTATTTT.